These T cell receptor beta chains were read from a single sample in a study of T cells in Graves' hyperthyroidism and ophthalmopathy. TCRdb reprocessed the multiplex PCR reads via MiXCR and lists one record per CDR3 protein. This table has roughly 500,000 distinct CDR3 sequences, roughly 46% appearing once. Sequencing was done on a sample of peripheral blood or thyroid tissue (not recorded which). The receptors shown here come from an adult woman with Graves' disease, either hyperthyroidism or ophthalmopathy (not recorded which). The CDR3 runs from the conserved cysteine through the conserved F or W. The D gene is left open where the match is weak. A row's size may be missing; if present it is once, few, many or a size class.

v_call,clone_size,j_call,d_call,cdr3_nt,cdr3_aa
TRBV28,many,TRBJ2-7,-,TGTGCCAGCAGGTTATCCGCCCTGTACGAGCAGTACTTC,CASRLSALYEQYF
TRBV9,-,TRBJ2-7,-,TGTGCCAGCAGCGTAGGGACAGACTTCTACGAGCAGTACTTC,CASSVGTDFYEQYF
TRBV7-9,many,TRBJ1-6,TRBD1,TGTGCCAGCAGCTTAATCCTTGGGACAGGGGGTTCACCCCTCCACTTT,CASSLILGTGGSPLHF
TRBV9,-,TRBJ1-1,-,TGTGCCAGCAGCGTTCAGGGCTTGCACACTGAAGCTTTCTTT,CASSVQGLHTEAFF
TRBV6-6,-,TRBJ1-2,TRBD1,TGTGCCAGCAACAGGGGAGGACTCTACACCTTC,CASNRGGLYTF
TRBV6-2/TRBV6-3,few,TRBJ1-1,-,TGTGCCACCGCGGAGTACGGCTACACTGAAGCTTTCTTT,CATAEYGYTEAFF
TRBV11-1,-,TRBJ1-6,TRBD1,TGTGCCAGCAACACACCAAAGGGGGCTAATAATTCACCCCTCCACTTT,CASNTPKGANNSPLHF
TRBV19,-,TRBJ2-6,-,TGTGCCAGTAGCTTCAGGCGGGCCAACGTCCTGACTTTC,CASSFRRANVLTF
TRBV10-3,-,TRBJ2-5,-,TGTGCCATCAGTGAAATAAGGGACGGCTTGGAGACCCAGTACTTC,CAISEIRDGLETQYF
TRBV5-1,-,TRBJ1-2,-,TGCGCCAGCAGCCAAGACCCCGACGGAGATGGCTACACCTTC,CASSQDPDGDGYTF
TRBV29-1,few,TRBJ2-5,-,TGCAGCGTTGTAGGAGGGGCGTCCTCGGAGACCCAGTACTTC,CSVVGGASSETQYF
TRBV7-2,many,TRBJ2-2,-,TGTGCCAGCAGCTTAGTTTTGACCGGGGAGCTGTTTTTT,CASSLVLTGELFF
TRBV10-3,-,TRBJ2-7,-,TGTGCCATCAGTGACAGGGTAGGCTACGAGCAGTACTTC,CAISDRVGYEQYF
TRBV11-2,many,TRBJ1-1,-,TGTGCCAGCAGCTCACCGACAGAATTGAACACTGAAGCTTTCTTT,CASSSPTELNTEAFF
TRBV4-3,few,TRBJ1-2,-,TGCGCCAGCAGCCAAGGGCGGTATGCGAACTATGGCTACACCTTC,CASSQGRYANYGYTF
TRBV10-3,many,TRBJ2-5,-,TGTGCCATCAAGGGGGGTAGTGGAGGGGAGACCCAGTACTTC,CAIKGGSGGETQYF
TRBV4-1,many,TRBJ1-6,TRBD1,TGCGCCAGCAGCCAGGATACAGGGGCCGGTTCACCCCTCCACTTT,CASSQDTGAGSPLHF
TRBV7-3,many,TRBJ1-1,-,TGTGCCAGCAGCGCGCGAGGGGCCCCGAACACTGAAGCTTTCTTT,CASSARGAPNTEAFF
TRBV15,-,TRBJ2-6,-,TGTGCCACCAGCAGCGAGACAGCGATATCTGGGGCCAACGTCCTGACTTTC,CATSSETAISGANVLTF
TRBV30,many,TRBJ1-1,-,TGTGCCTGGAGACCCCAAAACACTGAAGCTTTCTTT,CAWRPQNTEAFF
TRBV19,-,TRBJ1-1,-,TGTGCCAGTAAGGTGGCGGGGTTGGCTGAAGCTTTCTTT,CASKVAGLAEAFF
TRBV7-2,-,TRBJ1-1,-,TGTGCCAGCAGACCCGGACAGCTATACACTGAAGCTTTCTTT,CASRPGQLYTEAFF
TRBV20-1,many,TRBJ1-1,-,TGCAGTGCTAGCACGGGTCCCGTTGAAGCTTTCTTT,CSASTGPVEAFF